This TCR beta chain was identified during a study of OX40 agonist ivuxolimab in advanced cancers. For the study at large: Patients took ivuxolimab, an agonistic anti-OX40 (CD134) antibody. Partial responses were achieved by three patients: one hepatocellular carcinoma, two cutaneous melanoma.

Method: immunoSEQ multiplex PCR; TCRdb's copy keeps in-frame clones and lacks some. Here the sample spans about 100,000 clones, roughly 95% being singletons. Note on this clone: Its antigen is not known.

General study points: The investigators did not determine what antigen specificity the expanded peripheral T cells had. Relative to CD4+, CD8+ T cells held more expanded clones on average.

Material: CD4+ or CD8+ T cells sorted from blood, obtained in a trial of the OX40 agonist ivuxolimab. This clonotype was obtained from an adult with an advanced solid tumor such as melanoma, head and neck, liver or kidney cancer.

The CDR3 DNA sequence: TGTGCCAGCAGCCTCAGACTTAACTATGGCTACACCTTC. It encodes CASSLRLNYGYTF. This chain uses TRBV9 with TRBJ1-2; D gene ambiguous. V gave up 4 bases and J gave up 1 base, with 8 bases separating them. CDR3 length: 13 residues. Germline-derived CDR1 and CDR2 are SGDLS and YYNGEE.